This T cell receptor beta chain originates from a study of cytomegalovirus exposure and HLA in healthy donors listed by TCRdb under 2017. Regarding the research as a whole: According to an earlier analysis of around 600 of the donors, 150 million to 200 million T cells yielded some 120 million unique TCR beta sequences and roughly 280 Gb of sequence data. Rather than drawing on any new phenotypic data, the later analysis identified candidate immune exposures from TCR beta sequences and the way those sequences occurred across donors. A later analysis re-analyzed previously published TCR beta repertoires from 666 donors and added high-resolution HLA genotyping to study TCR occurrence patterns. The T cell repertoires of about 700 subjects were profiled by immunosequencing and related to cytomegalovirus serostatus. In an earlier analysis of 587 of the donors, high-throughput TCR beta sequencing was used to judge whether each TCR beta V gene segment behaved as functional or pseudogenic. To predict cytomegalovirus infection status, the study combined high-throughput TCR immunosequencing, statistical association of individual TCRs with disease status, and machine learning. Across around 400 genotyped donors of the cohort, an average of about 240,000 unique TCR beta nucleotide sequences per donor were sequenced, and 15% to 20% of those sequences were non-productive. An early release covering some 640 HLA-typed donors comprised roughly 300 gigabases of sequencing data and about 90 million unique TCR sequences. Genome-wide SNP genotypes for about 65% of the roughly 670 donors were used in a later genetic analysis, which treated that subset as a discovery cohort. Class I and class II HLA loci were covered by the typing at four-digit resolution. Alongside the repertoire data, information on donor age, sex, ethnicity and CMV serostatus was compiled. Five DR-DQ haplotypes were treated as single units for association and clustering because of strong linkage in the cohort. Of the roughly 430 genotyped donors, about 80% fell in the genetic ancestry cluster associated with self-reported Caucasian donors. Besides the first cohort of around 670 subjects, a separate validation cohort made up of 120 different subjects was used. The study was designed to test whether signatures of past pathogen exposure could be identified by cataloging public T cell receptors. Typing coverage differed by locus: A, B, C, DRB1 and DQB1 were typed in about 629-630 donors, DQA1 in around 500, DPA1 in roughly 590, and DPB1 in roughly 470. All discovery cohort repertoires had been generated on a single sequencing platform.

This clone was seen only a few times. Its antigen is currently not known. No much larger clone is present one base from it, and per-base qualities are unavailable. In total, approximately 690 healthy bone marrow donors made up the cohort. At the time of sampling, every cohort member was nominally healthy, though immune exposures that went unrecorded were likely present. The donor was CMV seronegative and was included in the group of a few hundred seronegative cohort members. A peripheral blood sample was collected from each donor, and TCR beta sequencing was performed on peripheral blood mononuclear cells. Genomic DNA was extracted from the blood cell samples with the Qiagen DNeasy Blood Extraction Kit. Libraries were constructed by the immunoSEQ multiplex PCR assay. The multiplex PCR relied on a mix of 60 forward primers for TCR Vbeta segments and 13 reverse primers for TCR Jbeta segments. The CDR3 region of rearranged TCR beta genes was amplified from genomic DNA by a multiplex PCR assay. The Illumina HiSeq System was used to sequence the amplified TCR beta libraries as 87-base-pair reads. The original methods were these. A later analysis counted about 82 million unique TCR beta chains across the approximately 700 repertoires, and roughly 10 million of these chains were shared by at least two donors. A nearest-neighbor algorithm error-corrected the raw reads and collapsed the reads into unique sequences, merging closely related sequences to remove PCR and sequencing errors. CDR3 sequences were aligned to IMGT reference sequences to assign V, D and J gene segments. For a sequence to be retained, at least a six-nucleotide match to both a V gene segment and a J gene segment was required. Rearrangements were classified as productive when the CDR3 lacked stop codons and remained in frame with V and J, and all other rearrangements were classified as non-productive. CDR3 was defined by IMGT convention, running from the second conserved V-encoded cysteine to the conserved J-encoded phenylalanine. The earlier analysis of about 610 of the donors excluded sequences that lacked an unambiguous match to a single V gene segment. In an earlier analysis of 587 of the donors, V segments were called functional above 56.7% productive rearrangements and were called segregating when the between-donor standard deviation exceeded 5%. A statistical classification framework was built to diagnose cytomegalovirus status from the catalog of TCR beta chain sequences. A later analysis assigned V and J genes by comparing TCR nucleotide sequences with IMGT/GENE-DB human TR gene sequences. A later analysis assigned CDR3 sequences and most-parsimonious VDJ recombination scenarios with the TCRdist pipeline. In a later analysis, each TCR beta chain was defined by its CDR3 amino acid sequence together with its V-gene family, and reads lacking a unique V-gene family were excluded. In a later analysis, approximately 590 highly shared, low-generation-probability nucleotide sequences were removed to address suspected cross-contamination and a sequencing artifact. In a later analysis, a clonal expansion index for each public chain was calculated from normalized within-repertoire ranks of inferred template counts. In a later analysis, generation probabilities were computed with a VDJ recombination model fitted to out-of-frame rearrangements, and the resulting probabilities were checked against IGoR. In a later analysis, TCR-TCR, TCR-HLA and TCR-CMV co-occurrence was scored with hypergeometric tests, and a repertoire-size bias correction was applied to TCR pairs. False discovery rates were estimated in a later analysis by permuting HLA or CMV assignments 20 times. In a later analysis, co-occurring TCRs were grouped using DBSCAN, with TCRdist sequence similarity added in when clustering inside HLA-allele-positive subsets. Repertoires with fewer than 30,000 or more than 120,000 public chains, plus five repertoires with anomalous nucleotide sharing, were excluded from co-occurrence clustering. Drawn from immuneACCESS, this table holds only the in-frame rearrangements with V and J called that TCRdb kept. Clones are partly lost; checked studies trace under half to an unresolved V gene and leave the rest unexplained. V and J calls plus clone size are reproduced from that table; the DNA served to infer D and trimming. This sample is represented by 65,000 to 95,000 clones; roughly 85% of them were singletons. 2.5% of the sample is held by the ten biggest clonotypes.

The paper's findings and limits, for the study overall: Immune exposure information for the cohort was limited to CMV serostatus. In a later analysis, most CMV-associated TCR beta chains were found to appear HLA-restricted, with HLA associations seemingly driven largely by CMV exposure. The classifier was reported to diagnose cytomegalovirus status with high specificity and sensitivity in both the original cohort and the validation cohort. V-gene and J-gene trimming of TCR beta chains was associated with a missense DCLRE1C variant in a later genetic analysis, and the association was replicated in an independent cohort. Most TCR sequences were seen in very few donors, while some public TCRs were found in many individuals. According to the authors, the approach could potentially be generalized to other disease states and immunological phenotypes. Roughly 15 rarely observed V segments, including chromosome 9 orphons, were excluded from the earlier analysis of a few hundred of the donors because counts were too low. A further reported finding was that TCR beta sequences accurately predicted the HLA-A and HLA-B alleles for most subjects in the first cohort. A later genetic analysis reported fewer N-insertions in productive TCRs among donors in an Asian-associated ancestry cluster than the roughly 620-donor mean. Because HLA typing was unavailable for some donors at each locus, only the typed subset was used in association tests. In a later analysis, TCR association rates were found to vary across HLA loci, with the most associated TCRs seen for DRB1 alleles and the fewest for HLA-C alleles. Some IMGT-functional V segments, including TRBV6-2 and TRBV6-3, could not be distinguished by the 87-base-pair reads and were therefore excluded. When HLA alleles, especially DR and DQ, strongly co-occurred, TCR associations were difficult to assign to individual alleles. Specific HLA alleles were associated with 15,000 to 20,000 TCR beta sequences at a false discovery rate of 0.05 in a later analysis. In vitro tests confirmed that a few of the cytomegalovirus-associated TCR beta chains recognize cytomegalovirus antigens. A cluster of highly shared sequence variants was judged likely to be a technical artifact of the sequencing pipeline. Roughly uniform sequencing depth across donors was assumed in presence/absence analyses, although this assumption may not hold. The study gave a list of about 150 TCR beta chains associated with cytomegalovirus. In an earlier analysis of approximately 590 of the donors, most TCR beta V segments appeared in productive rearrangements about 87% or about 30% of the time, broadly matching IMGT annotations. Only TCR beta chains were sequenced in this cohort, and the absence of alpha or paired-chain data limited detectable features. Linkage disequilibrium might explain the correlated functional status among segregating V segments, but an unknown experimental factor could not be excluded. According to a later analysis, parvovirus B19, influenza, CMV and Epstein-Barr virus appeared linked to several top co-occurrence clusters. In a later analysis, HLA-associated TCR beta chains showed more clonal expansion and lower generation probabilities than non-associated chains that were equally common.

The CDR3 has 13 amino acids, counting the end cysteine and phenylalanine. Only CDR3 DNA is held: 39 bases, read in frame from base 1. The germline V gene provides CDR1 ENHRY and CDR2 SYGVKD. The germline ends are 8 bases apart after V is trimmed by 0 bases and J by 8 bases. Recombination connected TRBV10-3 to TRBJ2-1, with TRBD2 perhaps the D gene, on 5 matching bases. The receptor comes from a man aged 30-40 years in good health and CMV-seronegative. Sequencing used PBMCs. The CDR3 sequence is CAISESPRDEQFF. The DNA is TGTGCCATCAGTGAGTCCCCGCGGGATGAGCAGTTCTTC.